Sequencing of this TCR beta chain was carried out in a study of metastatic and nonmetastatic thyroid tumors. Study in general: Comparison of repertoires was carried out across blood and tumor or nodule tissue from malignant and benign thyroid patients. Regarding the study as a whole: Patients with malignant thyroid tumors reportedly had significantly higher TCR beta diversity than those with benign nodules, in blood and tumor.

This clone was recorded many times. Its antigen is unknown. Nobody among the patients had been given any treatment before thyroid surgery. The germline gives CDR1 SNHLY, CDR2 FYNNEI. The germline V and J ends were trimmed by 4 bases and 12 bases, with 21 bases remaining between them. This CDR3 contains 15 residues. Authors' methods: A distant-metastasis classifier for papillary thyroid cancer was built using CDR3 differences across clinicopathological groups. TCRdb re-called clones via MiXCR from the PCR reads. TCRdb, not the original authors, processed these V and J calls. Counted here are 25,000 to 30,000 clones, around 3.9% occurring once; the ten biggest clones make up 3% to 3.5%.

Sequences were obtained from blood. The chain carries TRBV2 and TRBJ1-4; tentatively, D is TRBD1 (6 bases). The receptor was isolated from a male donor with papillary thyroid cancer or a benign thyroid nodule (not recorded which). Some clones in this sample may be carry-over from other donors' samples. In nucleotides, the CDR3 is TGTGCCAGCAGTGCAAACAGGGTATTCTTAGCGGAACTGTTTTTT. Protein: CASSANRVFLAELFF.